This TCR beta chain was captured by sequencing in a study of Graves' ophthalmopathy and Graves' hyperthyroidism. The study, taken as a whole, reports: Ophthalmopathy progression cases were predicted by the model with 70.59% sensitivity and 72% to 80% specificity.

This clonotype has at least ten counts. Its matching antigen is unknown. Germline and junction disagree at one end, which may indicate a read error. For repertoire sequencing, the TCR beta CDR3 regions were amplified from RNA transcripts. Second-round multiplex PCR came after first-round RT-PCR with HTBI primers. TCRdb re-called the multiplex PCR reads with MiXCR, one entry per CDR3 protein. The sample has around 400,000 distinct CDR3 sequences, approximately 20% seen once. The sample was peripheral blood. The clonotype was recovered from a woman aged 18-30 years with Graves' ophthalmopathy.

The CDR3 reads CASSFAGPNTEALF. The CDR3 DNA is TGTGCCAGCAGTTTTGCAGGCCCAAACACTGAAGCTCTCTTT. V and J are TRBV27 and TRBJ1-1; D is undetermined. Germline-derived CDR1 and CDR2 are MNHEY and SMNVEV (reference sequence). This CDR3 has 14 residues.